This TCR beta chain was sequenced in a study of OX40 agonist ivuxolimab in advanced cancers. The wider study: Past anti-PD-1, anti-PD-L1 or anti-CTLA-4 therapy was accepted, and 30% to 50% had received some.

The V gene lost 6 bases and the J gene lost 5 bases, with 11 bases spanning the gap. Germline CDR1 and CDR2: SGHDN and FVKESK. The CDR3 length is 13 residues. Concerning this clone: Its antigen is not known.

The protocol was immunoSEQ multiplex PCR, while the TCRdb copy is restricted to in-frame clones and leaves out a portion. The sample contains about 17,000 clones, around three quarters of which appear only once. Study-level results: The study found that CD8+ T cells averaged more expanded clones than CD4+. The authors also found low normalized T-cell clonal expansion in some nonresponders.

The chain employs TRBV14 and TRBJ2-1; the D is unclear. Sequencing used CD4+ or CD8+ T cells sorted from blood, obtained in a trial of the OX40 agonist ivuxolimab. This sequence originates from an adult with an advanced solid tumor such as melanoma, head and neck, liver or kidney cancer. The CDR3, as DNA: TGTGCCAGCAGTCCCCATAACAACAATGAGCAGTTCTTC. Translated: CASSPHNNNEQFF.